A single sample is the source of the 21 T cell receptor beta chains below, sequenced in a study of T cells in Graves' hyperthyroidism and ophthalmopathy. The source material, RNA transcripts, was used to amplify TCR beta CDR3 regions. With the HTBI primer set, the TCR CDR3 went through a first round of RT-PCR. TCRdb reprocessed the multiplex PCR reads via MiXCR and lists one record per CDR3 protein. Here the sample spans about 510,000 distinct CDR3 sequences, over 45% being singletons. The specimen sequenced was peripheral blood or thyroid tissue (not recorded which). The receptors shown here come from an adult woman with Graves' disease, either hyperthyroidism or ophthalmopathy (not recorded which).

The gene calls are TRBV20-1 and TRBJ1-5, with D hard to call. The ends were cut back, 6 bases at V and 4 bases at J, with 7 bases in the middle. CDR1 is DFQATT and CDR2 is SNEGSKA in the germline V gene (reference sequence). This CDR3 is built from 11 residues. Here the CDR3 DNA reads TGCAGTGCGACGAGAAATCAGCCCCAGCATTTT. Protein product: CSATRNQPQHF.

Ten or more counts support this clonotype. The V and J genes are TRBV12-5 and TRBJ1-1; D not certain. This CDR3 has 17 residues. Trimming stripped 0 bases from V and 0 bases from J, with 14 bases between. Germline values: CDR1 LGHNT, CDR2 FRNRAP. DNA for the CDR3: TGTGCTAGTGGTTTGGTACATCCGGGCTTGGTGAACACTGAAGCTTTCTTT. This codes for CASGLVHPGLVNTEAFF.

This clonotype was detected ten times or more. CDR3 region: CASSLEVRSSGANVLTF. The CDR3 region has the DNA TGTGCCAGCAGCTTAGAGGTCCGATCCTCTGGGGCCAACGTCCTGACTTTC. The J gene is TRBJ2-6, the V gene TRBV7-9; D is uncertain. The CDR3 has 17 amino acids. Deletions cut 1 base from V and 0 bases from J, with 10 bases between. Germline V CDR1 and CDR2: SEHNR, FQNEAQ (reference sequence).

Note on this clonotype: A read error may produce the germline difference seen at one junction end. The rearrangement uses TRBV7-9 and TRBJ1-1, with TRBD1 matching 7 bases. Germline V gives CDR1 SEHNR, CDR2 FQNEAQ (reference sequence). The CDR3 contains 14 residues. CDR3 sequence: CAGSLGTVNTEAFF. The DNA for the CDR3 is TGTGCCGGCAGCTTAGGGACAGTGAACACTGAAGCTTTCTTT.

DNA for the CDR3: TGTGCCAGCAGTGAAGCCACCGGTGGCACCGGGGAGCTGTTTTTT. Translating gives CASSEATGGTGELFF. This chain links TRBV2 with TRBJ2-2; D ambiguous. Germline loops: CDR1 SNHLY, CDR2 FYNNEI. CDR3 size: 15 residues. V was trimmed by 0 bases and J by 4 bases, leaving 9 bases between them.

The chain joins TRBV7-2 to TRBJ1-2, with 8 bases identical to TRBD1. Germline-derived CDR1 and CDR2 are SGHTA and FQGNSA. V was pared by 6 bases and J by 5 bases, with 11 bases of the junction left unmatched. This CDR3 comprises 15 residues. The CDR3 region is CASRRDPGQAYGYTF. The CDR3 bases are TGTGCCAGCAGACGAGATCCGGGACAGGCATATGGCTACACCTTC.

The gene calls are TRBV7-9 and TRBJ2-5, with D tentatively TRBD2 (5 bases). CDR1 and CDR2 from the germline V gene are SEHNR and FQNEAQ (reference sequence). This CDR3 contains 12 residues. CDR3 sequence reads: CATRGGGETQYF. In nucleotides, the CDR3 is TGTGCTACCCGCGGAGGTGGTGAGACCCAGTACTTC.

V usage is TRBV7-7 and J usage is TRBJ1-1; D uncertain. In germline, CDR1 is SSHAT, CDR2 FNYEAQ (reference sequence). The V end was cut by 2 bases, the J end by 11 bases, with 15 bases between. The CDR3 consists of 13 residues. The chain's CDR3 is CASSLSPFAEAFF. As DNA, the CDR3 is TGTGCCAGCAGCTTAAGCCCCTTTGCCGAGGCTTTCTTT.

About this clonotype: A much bigger clone sits one base away, suggesting this may be a read error. V is TRBV29-1 and J is TRBJ2-2, with 10 bases matching TRBD2. Germline values: CDR1 SQVTM, CDR2 ANQGSEA. The CDR3 contains 16 residues. CDR3 coding DNA: TGCAGCGCCAAAACCCTAGCGGGAGTGAACGCCGGGGAGCTGTTTTTT. Residues: CSAKTLAGVNAGELFF.

CDR3 nucleotide sequence: TGTGCCAGCAGGGGAGGGGTTGGTAACATTCAGTACTTC. Translating gives CASRGGVGNIQYF. V and J are TRBV2 and TRBJ2-4, with 7 positions matching TRBD2. This CDR3 is 13 amino acids long. With V trimmed by 6 bases and J by 7 bases, 6 bases remained unmatched. Germline CDR1 reads SNHLY; CDR2 reads FYNNEI.

The CDR3 DNA is TGCAGCGTTGGGACTAGCGGAGGCTACGAGCAGTACTTC. Translated: CSVGTSGGYEQYF. V gene TRBV29-1 combines with J gene TRBJ2-7; 10 positions match TRBD2. The CDR3 covers 13 residues. In germline, CDR1 is SQVTM, CDR2 ANQGSEA. V trimming: 4 bases; J trimming: 3 bases; junction bases outside the gene matches: 3.

This CDR3 reads CASSAREVVRQPQHF. DNA of the CDR3: TGTGCCAGCAGTGCGCGAGAAGTGGTTCGGCAGCCCCAGCATTTT. The chain is built from TRBV2 and TRBJ1-5; D unresolved. This CDR3 region has 15 residues. The V end lost 4 bases, the J end lost 7 bases, and 17 bases lay between the germline ends. Per germline, CDR1 SNHLY and CDR2 FYNNEI. Filled out from reference TRBV2 and TRBJ1-5, the complete variable domain reads EPEVTQTPSHQVTQMGQEVILRCVPISNHLYFYWYRQILGQKVEFLVSFYNNEISEKSEIFDDQFSVERPDGSNFTLKIRSTKLEDSAMYFCASSAREVVRQPQHFGDGTRLSIL.

The chain uses TRBV2 and TRBJ1-6; the D is unclear. This CDR3 has 14 amino acids. Germline V gene lookup returns CDR1 SNHLY and CDR2 FYNNEI. CDR3 in DNA: TGTGCTAGAGACCAAGGCCCGGCTATGTCACCCCTCCACTTT. The encoded protein is CARDQGPAMSPLHF.

This clonotype was seen only a few times. The gene calls are TRBV15 and TRBJ1-2, with 7 bases that match TRBD1. The CDR3 is 15 amino acids. The J segment lost 7 bases and the V segment lost 0 bases, leaving 8 bases of the junction unmatched. Germline CDR1 is LNHNV and CDR2 is YYDKDF (reference sequence). Here the CDR3 reads CATSRDFEGASGYTF. CDR3 sequence (DNA): TGTGCCACCAGCAGAGATTTTGAGGGGGCTTCTGGCTACACCTTC.

V is TRBV28 and J is TRBJ1-2, with 8 nucleotides matching TRBD1. There are 15 residues in the CDR3. The germline V gene has CDR1 MDHEN and CDR2 SYDVKM. The junction had 8 bases not matched to a gene; V was cut back by 4 bases and J by 4 bases. In nucleotides, the CDR3 is TGTGCCAGCAGTTCCCCGGGACAGGCAGGCTATGGCTACACCTTC. Its translation: CASSSPGQAGYGYTF.

This clonotype was observed a few times. The V and J genes are TRBV7-9 and TRBJ1-3; maybe TRBD1 (5 bases). The CDR3 has 15 amino acids. CDR1 SEHNR and CDR2 FQNEAQ come from the germline V gene (reference sequence). Trimming took 5 bases from V and 5 from J, leaving 16 bases between them. The CDR3 loop reads CASSAQGGGRNTIYF. As DNA, the CDR3 is TGTGCCAGCAGCGCTCAGGGAGGCGGGCGAAACACCATATATTTT.

This clonotype was seen ten or more times. The V call is TRBV5-1, the J call TRBJ1-1, with unresolved D. Trimming stripped 0 bases from V and 3 bases from J, with 9 bases between. The CDR3 totals 14 residues. Germline assignment: CDR1 SGHRS and CDR2 YFSETQ. CDR3 coding DNA: TGCGCCAGCAGCTTGGGACGGTGGGACACTGAAGCTTTCTTT. Protein product: CASSLGRWDTEAFF.

This clonotype was counted at least ten times. The gene calls are TRBV15 and TRBJ2-2; either TRBD1 or TRBD2 may fit D (5 bases each). This CDR3 contains 14 residues. V was cut by 3 bases and J by 5 bases, with 10 bases left in between. CDR1 LNHNV and CDR2 YYDKDF come from the germline V gene (reference sequence). The CDR3 sequence is CATSSLRGTGELFF. The DNA for the CDR3 is TGTGCCACCAGCAGTTTGAGGGGTACCGGGGAGCTGTTTTTT.

Ten or more counts support this clonotype. In nucleotides, the CDR3 is TGCAGTGCTAGGACAGGGGGCTTTAGGGAAAAACTGTTTTTT. Translated: CSARTGGFREKLFF. The chain recombines TRBV20-1 with TRBJ1-4, with 10 positions matching TRBD1. Germline CDR1 reads DFQATT; CDR2 reads SNEGSKA (reference sequence). The CDR3 has 14 amino acids. With 3 bases clipped from V and 8 bases from J, the junction kept 6 bases outside the gene matches.

This clonotype has just a few counts. This rearrangement joins TRBV7-9 to TRBJ1-1; 7 bases match TRBD1. V gave up 3 bases and J gave up 7 bases; unmatched junction bases: 5. The germline V gene encodes CDR1 SEHNR and CDR2 FQNEAQ (reference sequence). CDR3 length: 13 residues. In DNA form, the CDR3 reads TGTGCCAGCAGCTTTGGGACAGTGAGTGAAGCTTTCTTT. Translated: CASSFGTVSEAFF.

Points on this clonotype: It may be a read error: a sequence one base away is much more abundant. V gene TRBV10-3 combines with J gene TRBJ2-1, with TRBD2 as a possible D gene (6 bases). There are 14 residues in the CDR3. V lost 8 bases and J 2 bases, leaving 13 bases between the germline ends. Germline CDR1 ENHRY, CDR2 SYGVKD. CDR3 in DNA: TGTGCCATCCGGTATAGCGGAGCCTACAATGAGCAGTTCTTC. This translates into CAIRYSGAYNEQFF.